This T cell receptor (beta chain) was sequenced in a study of blood T cell repertoires in COVID-19. Across the whole study: Spain, Italy and the United States supplied samples that represented acute and convalescent COVID-19.

Clinical histories supplied by participants themselves formed the basis of cohort assignment. Original methodology: Reference gene primer amplification in the assay estimated nucleated cell counts. Assay: immunoSEQ multiplex PCR; the TCRdb copy retains only in-frame clones and omits some. The DNA gave D and trimming, while V, J and clone size come from that table. In the table there are about 160,000 clones, roughly 80% of which are singletons. V dropped 9 bases and J dropped 5; count of bases not matched to a gene: 4. Germline V lookup: CDR1 LNHDA, CDR2 SQIVND (reference sequence). CDR3 length: 14 amino acids.

The clonotype comes from a woman aged 40 to 50 with acute COVID-19. The genes are TRBV19 and TRBJ2-1, with 13 bases lining up with TRBD2. Input material: PBMCs or T cells enriched from blood (not recorded which). CDR3 residues: CASRGLAGNNEQFF. CDR3 sequence (DNA): TGTGCCAGCCGGGGACTAGCGGGAAACAATGAGCAGTTCTTC.